The 10 T cell receptor beta chains below come from one sample, sequenced in a study of cytomegalovirus exposure and HLA in healthy donors. The PCR made use of 60 Vbeta and 13 Jbeta primers. The table came from immunoSEQ multiplex PCR; TCRdb's copy has only in-frame clones and leaves some out. The table lists approximately 190,000 clones, roughly 80% of them singletons. The sequencing sample was made of PBMCs. The receptors were gathered from a woman between 25 and 40 years old in good health and CMV-seropositive.

This chain uses TRBV4-3 with TRBJ2-7, with TRBD2 as a possible D gene (7 bases). V shed 0 bases and J shed 6 bases, with 18 bases lying between them. The CDR3 has 16 residues. The V gene's germline CDR1 is LGHNA and CDR2 YSLEER. The CDR3 region is CASSQDGARGRVEQYF. The CDR3 DNA sequence: TGCGCCAGCAGCCAAGATGGAGCGAGGGGGAGGGTCGAGCAGTACTTC.

The V and J genes are TRBV10-3 and TRBJ2-2; D is undetermined. The CDR3 length is 11 residues. CDR1 is ENHRY and CDR2 is SYGVKD in the germline V gene. The V gene lost 5 bases and the J gene lost 6 bases, with 4 bases spanning the gap. The CDR3 spells CAISSSGELFF. The CDR3 bases are TGTGCCATCAGTTCCTCCGGGGAGCTGTTTTTT.

The rearrangement links TRBV5-1 to TRBJ1-1; 10 nucleotides agree with TRBD1. Germline loops: CDR1 SGHRS, CDR2 YFSETQ. V shed 3 bases and J 6 bases; nucleotides not matched to a gene: 5. The CDR3 totals 14 residues. DNA of the CDR3: TGCGCCAGCAGCTGGGGACAGGGGAGCGCTGAAGCTTTCTTT. It codes for CASSWGQGSAEAFF.

This clone was seen a single time. The CDR3 loop is CASRRGNRGYTF. The CDR3 DNA sequence: TGTGCCAGCAGGCGGGGGAACCGTGGCTACACCTTC. The genes are TRBV25-1 and TRBJ1-2; tentative D call: TRBD1 (5 bases). V was clipped by 6 bases and J by 7 bases, with 12 bases between them. Per germline, CDR1 MGHDK and CDR2 SYGVNS. The CDR3 runs 12 residues.

The rearrangement uses TRBV4-3 and TRBJ2-3; possible D gene TRBD2, 5 bases. Germline CDR1 LGHNA, CDR2 YSLEER. The CDR3 extends over 16 amino acids. The V and J ends lost 3 bases and 0 bases respectively, with 13 bases between them. The CDR3 bases are TGCGCCAGCAGCCAGACGGGGTTAGATAGCACAGATACGCAGTATTTT. Its translation is CASSQTGLDSTDTQYF.

This chain uses TRBV29-1 with TRBJ2-7; D remains unclear. This CDR3 contains 13 residues. Germline CDR1 is SQVTM and CDR2 is ANQGSEA. The V end lost 5 bases, the J end lost 8 bases, and 19 bases lay between the germline ends. Here the CDR3 reads CSVRSDTATKQYF. In DNA, the CDR3 is TGCAGCGTTCGTTCCGACACCGCTACGAAGCAGTACTTC.

The table lists this clone with a few counts. The chain joins TRBV30 to TRBJ1-1; 8 nucleotides line up with TRBD1. Looked up from germline, CDR1 is GTSNPN and CDR2 is SVGIG (reference sequence). J gave up 8 bases and V 3 bases, and 8 bases lay outside the gene matches. This CDR3 is built from 13 residues. CDR3 in amino acids: CAWSITGGLEAFF. The CDR3 DNA reads TGTGCCTGGAGCATAACAGGGGGTCTCGAAGCTTTCTTT.

V usage is TRBV7-2 and J usage is TRBJ1-4, with TRBD1 matching over 7 bases. Germline assignment: CDR1 SGHTA and CDR2 FQGNSA. This CDR3 has 16 residues. Unmatched junction bases numbered 7, after V lost 1 base and J lost 5 bases. CDR3 nucleotide sequence: TGTGCCAGCAGCTTAGGGAAAGGGGGCGAAAATGAAAAACTGTTTTTT. It yields the protein CASSLGKGGENEKLFF.

The rearrangement links TRBV4-2 to TRBJ1-4; D is undetermined. Germline CDR1 and CDR2: LGHNA and YNFKEQ. CDR3 length: 13 residues. Trimming pared 2 bases from V and 7 bases from J, leaving 8 bases between. The CDR3 nucleotides are TGTGCCAGCAGCCAATCCCTATCTGAAAAACTGTTTTTT. Encoded protein: CASSQSLSEKLFF.

V gene TRBV5-5 combines with J gene TRBJ2-7; a possible D gene is TRBD2 (6 bases). Trimming took 4 bases from V and 1 from J, leaving 15 bases between them. The CDR3 consists of 15 residues. Germline lookup yields CDR1 SGHKS and CDR2 YYEKEE (reference sequence). CDR3 coding DNA: TGTGCCAGCAGCCGGGCTGGGGCGGGGTCCTACGAGCAGTACTTC. Translated, it gives CASSRAGAGSYEQYF.